This entry lists 7 T cell receptor beta chains sequenced from one sample in a study of tumor and adjacent non-tumor tissue in lung cancer. This sample's RNA came from whole unsorted tissue. A modified ARM-PCR protocol with three rounds of nested PCR amplified TCRbeta. TCRdb reprocessed the multiplex PCR reads with MiXCR, giving one entry per CDR3 protein. In the table there are about 110,000 distinct CDR3 sequences, approximately 80% of which are singletons. The sequenced sample was lung tumor tissue. The receptors come from a man in his 70s with non-small cell lung cancer.

The chain carries TRBV20-1 and TRBJ2-4; maybe TRBD2 (6 bases). In germline, CDR1 is DFQATT, CDR2 SNEGSKA (reference sequence). V lost 8 bases and J lost 4, with 21 bases in between. The CDR3 loop spans 15 amino acids. CDR3 amino acids: CSSKRQVLAKNIQYF. In nucleotides, the CDR3 is TGCAGTTCTAAAAGACAAGTACTAGCTAAAAACATTCAGTACTTC.

About this clonotype: At one end the junction does not follow the germline gene, possibly because of a read error. The chain uses TRBV11-3 and TRBJ2-7; TRBD1 is a possible D gene (5 bases). Looked up from germline, CDR1 is SGHNT and CDR2 is YENEEA. The CDR3 loop spans 15 amino acids. CDR3 DNA sequence: TGCGCCAGCAGCCCGGCGACAGTTTCCATGTACGAGCAGTACTTC. This codes for CASSPATVSMYEQYF. The entire variable domain, with the rest obtained from reference TRBV11-3 and TRBJ2-7, is as follows: EAGVVQSPRYKIIEKKQPVAFWCNPISGHNTLYWYLQNLGQGPELLIRYENEEAVDDSQLPKDRFSAERLKGVDSTLKIQPAELGDSAVYLCASSPATVSMYEQYFGPGTRLTVT.

In regard to this clonotype: The CDR3 does not end in the conserved phenylalanine or tryptophan, so this is likely a read error. The chain joins TRBV6-5 to TRBJ1-1; a possible D gene is TRBD1 (5 bases). Deletions cut 8 bases from V and 0 bases from J, with 10 bases between. Germline CDR1 reads MNHEY; CDR2 reads SVGAGI. The CDR3 consists of 13 residues. CDR3 in amino acids: CASYDRLNTEAFI. The DNA of the CDR3 is TGTGCCAGCTATGACAGACTGAACACTGAAGCTTTCATT.

This clonotype was observed a single time. The rearrangement joins TRBV5-5 to TRBJ1-1; D ambiguous. The CDR3 runs to 14 residues. V was cut by 8 bases and J by 4 bases, with 18 bases left in between. Per germline, CDR1 SGHKS and CDR2 YYEKEE (reference sequence). In DNA form, the CDR3 reads TGTGCCAGTAGCGTGGACCCCCGACGCACTGAAGCTTTCTTT. Protein sequence: CASSVDPRRTEAFF.

This clonotype was seen repeatedly, ten times or more. The chain joins TRBV2 to TRBJ2-5; TRBD2 is a possible D gene (5 bases). Trimming shortened V by 6 bases and J by 4 bases, and 12 bases separated the two germline ends. CDR3 length: 13 amino acids. Germline V lookup: CDR1 SNHLY, CDR2 FYNNEI. The CDR3 loop reads CASRVDYRETQYF. CDR3 bases: TGTGCCAGCAGGGTCGACTACAGAGAGACCCAGTACTTC.

With regard to this clonotype: The DNA is left out, because the CDR3 cannot be placed on it with certainty; the CDR3 is given as TCRdb lists it. This chain links TRBV11-2 with TRBJ1-3. Including both end residues, the CDR3 is 15 amino acids long. Germline V CDR1 and CDR2: SGHAT, FQNNGV. The CDR3 here is CTSSSSWGSGNTKNF.

Concerning this clonotype itself: An end of the junction differs from the germline gene, which may be a read error. The chain combines TRBV11-2 with TRBJ2-7; no clear D. CDR3 length: 13 residues. CDR1 is SGHAT and CDR2 is FQNNGV in the germline V gene. The CDR3 here is CVSRQCTEREQYF. The CDR3 nucleotides are TGTGTCAGCAGACAATGTACCGAGCGCGAGCAGTACTTC.